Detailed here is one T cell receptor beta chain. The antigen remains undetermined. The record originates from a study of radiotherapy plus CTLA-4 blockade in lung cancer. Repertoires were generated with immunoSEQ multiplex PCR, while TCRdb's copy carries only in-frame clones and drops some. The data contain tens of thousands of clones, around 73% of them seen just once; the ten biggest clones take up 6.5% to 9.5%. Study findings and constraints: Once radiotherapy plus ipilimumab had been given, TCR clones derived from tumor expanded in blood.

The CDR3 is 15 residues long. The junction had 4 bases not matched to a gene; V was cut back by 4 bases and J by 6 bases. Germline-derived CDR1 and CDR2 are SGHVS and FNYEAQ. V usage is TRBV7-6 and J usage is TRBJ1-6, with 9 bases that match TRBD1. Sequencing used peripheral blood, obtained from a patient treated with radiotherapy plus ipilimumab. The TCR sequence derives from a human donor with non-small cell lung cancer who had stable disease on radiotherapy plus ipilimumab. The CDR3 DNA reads TGTGCCAGCAGCTACGGGACAGGGCTTAATTCACCCCTCCACTTT. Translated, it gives CASSYGTGLNSPLHF.